Shown below are 21 T cell receptor beta chains from a single sample sequenced in a study of control samples from healthy donors and cancer patients. TCRdb's table, derived via immunoSEQ multiplex PCR, lists solely in-frame clones and lacks some. This table holds approximately 100,000 clones, 90% found once. What was sequenced was blood. These receptors were collected from a human donor in good health. The donor label of this sample is uncertain.

The genes are TRBV28 and TRBJ2-2; D possibly uses TRBD1 or TRBD2 (5 bases each). The CDR3 length is 16 residues. The germline gives CDR1 MDHEN, CDR2 SYDVKM. Trimming removed 5 bases at V and 4 bases at J, with 17 bases between. CDR3 nucleotide sequence: TGTGCCAGCAGTCCCGGGACCACAGTGAGCACCGGGGAGCTGTTTTTT. This encodes CASSPGTTVSTGELFF.

This rearrangement joins TRBV28 to TRBJ2-5, with D possibly being TRBD2 (7 bases). Looked up from germline, CDR1 is MDHEN and CDR2 is SYDVKM. V lost 2 bases and J lost 7, with 8 bases in between. The CDR3 is 12 amino acids. The DNA for the CDR3 is TGTGCCAGCAGTTTAGGGGGGGCGACCCAGTACTTC. Translated, it gives CASSLGGATQYF.

This chain uses TRBV27 with TRBJ2-7; 7 bases map to TRBD1. Germline V gene sequence: CDR1 MNHEY, CDR2 SMNVEV (reference sequence). This CDR3 contains 13 residues. Unmatched junction bases numbered 7, after V lost 9 bases and J lost 2 bases. The CDR3 DNA reads TGTGCCAGAAGACAGGGCCGACCCTACGAGCAGTACTTC. Encoded protein: CARRQGRPYEQYF.

The gene calls are TRBV2 and TRBJ1-3; TRBD1 matches at 9 bases. With V trimmed by 6 bases and J by 9 bases, 9 bases remained unmatched. Germline V gives CDR1 SNHLY, CDR2 FYNNEI. The CDR3 covers 14 residues. CDR3 residues: CASREGQGYSTIYF. CDR3 in DNA: TGTGCCAGCAGGGAGGGACAGGGCTACAGCACCATATATTTT.

The chain uses TRBV6-5 and TRBJ2-3; 9 positions agree with TRBD2. J gave up 6 bases and V 6 bases, and 4 bases lay outside the gene matches. Germline assignment: CDR1 MNHEY and CDR2 SVGAGI. The length of the CDR3 is 13 residues. In DNA, the CDR3 is TGTGCCAGCAGAATTAGCGGGGGTGATACGCAGTATTTT. Translation: CASRISGGDTQYF.

V gene TRBV6-1 combines with J gene TRBJ1-6; the D is unclear. Deletions cut 2 bases from V and 7 bases from J, with 6 bases between. The length of the CDR3 is 13 residues. In germline, CDR1 is MNHNS, CDR2 SASEGT. CDR3 residues: CASSEQENSPLHF. CDR3 in DNA: TGTGCCAGCAGTGAACAGGAAAATTCACCCCTCCACTTT.

V is TRBV27 and J is TRBJ1-2; a possible D gene is TRBD1 (6 bases). Germline CDR1 reads MNHEY; CDR2 reads SMNVEV (reference sequence). The CDR3 has 13 residues. Trimming shortened V by 3 bases and J by 8 bases, and 13 bases separated the two germline ends. CDR3 region: CASSFRGMEGYTF. The CDR3 DNA reads as TGTGCCAGCAGTTTTAGGGGGATGGAGGGCTACACCTTC.

The rearrangement uses TRBV12-3 or TRBV12-4 and TRBJ2-1, with D unclear. The V end lost 6 bases, the J end lost 8 bases, and 8 bases lay between the germline ends. CDR3 length equals 11 residues. CDR3 coding DNA: TGTGCCAGCAGCCCCTCCTATGAGCAGTTCTTC. Encoded protein: CASSPSYEQFF.

The chain couples TRBV5-1 to TRBJ2-1, with D unclear. The germline CDR1 and CDR2 sequences are SGHRS and YFSETQ. Trimming removed 0 bases at V and 1 base at J, with 8 bases between. The CDR3 spans 15 residues. This CDR3 is CASSLEHNSYNEQFF. CDR3 DNA: TGCGCCAGCAGCTTGGAGCACAATTCCTACAATGAGCAGTTCTTC.

The rearrangement links TRBV9 to TRBJ2-6; D is ambiguous. The CDR3 runs to 18 residues. Trimming took off 0 bases at V and 4 bases at J, with 17 bases between the two ends. Germline V gene lookup returns CDR1 SGDLS and CDR2 YYNGEE. The chain's CDR3 is CASSVGPEKLLGANVLTF. The DNA for the CDR3 is TGTGCCAGCAGCGTAGGGCCGGAAAAGCTCCTGGGGGCCAACGTCCTGACTTTC.

This chain joins TRBV7-6 and TRBJ1-1; TRBD1 matches 8 bases. V trimming: 1 base; J trimming: 1 base; junction bases outside the gene matches: 2. CDR1 is SGHVS, CDR2 FNYEAQ, per germline. The CDR3 totals 15 residues. CDR3 coding DNA: TGTGCCAGCAGCTTAGGTCAGGGGGCGAACACTGAAGCTTTCTTT. Translation gives CASSLGQGANTEAFF.

V usage is TRBV29-1 and J usage is TRBJ1-4; 7 bases match TRBD1. This CDR3 is built from 16 residues. J was trimmed by 8 bases and V by 0 bases; bases with no gene match: 12. Germline V gene lookup returns CDR1 SQVTM and CDR2 ANQGSEA. The CDR3, as DNA: TGCAGCGTTGAAGAGGAGGTCGGGACAGTATCAGAAAAACTGTTTTTT. Translation: CSVEEEVGTVSEKLFF.

J is TRBJ1-3 and V is TRBV19; D is perhaps TRBD1 (5 bases). The CDR3 runs 15 residues. The germline gives CDR1 LNHDA, CDR2 SQIVND (reference sequence). V was cut by 4 bases and J by 8 bases, with 18 bases left in between. CDR3 in amino acids: CASSTGTSFGDTIYF. Written as DNA, the CDR3 is TGTGCCAGTAGTACCGGGACTTCCTTCGGTGACACCATATATTTT.

The chain joins TRBV19 to TRBJ1-5, with D unclear. Germline CDR1 reads LNHDA; CDR2 reads SQIVND (reference sequence). Trimming pared 2 bases from V and 6 bases from J, leaving 11 bases between. The CDR3 length is 14 residues. The CDR3 DNA reads as TGTGCCAGTAGTATAACCGGTCAGTTTCAGCCCCAGCATTTT. It translates to CASSITGQFQPQHF.

This chain links TRBV7-8 with TRBJ1-1, with 8 nucleotides matching TRBD1. From germline, CDR1 is SGHVS and CDR2 FQNEAQ. The CDR3 covers 15 residues. V lost 7 bases to trimming and J lost 4 bases; unmatched junction nucleotides: 11. The DNA of the CDR3 is TGTGCCAGCACCAATTATAGGACAGGGTTCACTGAAGCTTTCTTT. Protein: CASTNYRTGFTEAFF.

This clone showed up just once. A read error may account for a junction end that differs from germline. The chain uses TRBV6-2 or TRBV6-3 and TRBJ2-5; 9 bases are shared with TRBD2. The CDR3 length is 16 residues. Per germline, CDR1 MNHEY and CDR2 SVGEGT. The CDR3 protein is CASSYGGGGSQKTQYF. CDR3 in DNA: TGTGCCAGCAGTTACGGCGGGGGGGGCTCCCAAAAGACCCAGTACTTC.

This clone was detected only once. This sequence joins TRBV11-2 and TRBJ1-2, with 8 bases that match TRBD1. Trimming took 1 base from V and 4 from J; bases not matched to a gene: 5. The CDR3 spans 15 residues. Germline CDR1 is SGHAT and CDR2 is FQNNGV. The CDR3 DNA is TGTGCCAGCAGCTTAGCATCCGGGACAGGCTATGGCTACACCTTC. It codes for CASSLASGTGYGYTF.

V and J are TRBV4-2 and TRBJ1-5; D not resolved. Germline V CDR1 and CDR2: LGHNA, YNFKEQ. The CDR3 has 15 amino acids. V was cut by 2 bases and J by 2 bases, with 10 bases left in between. CDR3 protein: CASSQIYNGNQPQHF. The DNA for the CDR3 is TGTGCCAGCAGCCAAATTTATAACGGCAATCAGCCCCAGCATTTT.

The chain recombines TRBV9 with TRBJ2-2, with D perhaps matching TRBD1 (6 bases). Germline assignment: CDR1 SGDLS and CDR2 YYNGEE. The CDR3 contains 15 residues. The germline V and J ends were trimmed by 4 bases and 1 base, with 11 bases remaining between them. CDR3 in DNA: TGTGCCAGCAGCTTCCGGACAGAGAACACCGGGGAGCTGTTTTTT. Translated: CASSFRTENTGELFF.

The chain combines TRBV3-1 (or the pseudogene TRBV3-2) with TRBJ2-1; D remains unclear. Germline V gene sequence: CDR1 LGHDT, CDR2 YNNKEL (reference sequence). Trimming left V 4 bases short and J 4 bases short, with 5 bases between. This CDR3 contains 12 residues. The CDR3 sequence is CASSLNYNEQFF. The CDR3 DNA sequence: TGTGCCAGCAGCCTGAATTACAATGAGCAGTTCTTC.

The rearrangement uses TRBV14 and TRBJ1-4, with D possibly TRBD1 on 5 matching bases. Trimming left V 1 base short and J 8 bases short, with 14 bases between. The CDR3 spans 15 residues. Germline V gene sequence: CDR1 SGHDN, CDR2 FVKESK. Here the CDR3 reads CASSQVQGFQEKLFF. The CDR3 DNA is TGTGCCAGCAGCCAAGTGCAGGGTTTTCAGGAAAAACTGTTTTTT.